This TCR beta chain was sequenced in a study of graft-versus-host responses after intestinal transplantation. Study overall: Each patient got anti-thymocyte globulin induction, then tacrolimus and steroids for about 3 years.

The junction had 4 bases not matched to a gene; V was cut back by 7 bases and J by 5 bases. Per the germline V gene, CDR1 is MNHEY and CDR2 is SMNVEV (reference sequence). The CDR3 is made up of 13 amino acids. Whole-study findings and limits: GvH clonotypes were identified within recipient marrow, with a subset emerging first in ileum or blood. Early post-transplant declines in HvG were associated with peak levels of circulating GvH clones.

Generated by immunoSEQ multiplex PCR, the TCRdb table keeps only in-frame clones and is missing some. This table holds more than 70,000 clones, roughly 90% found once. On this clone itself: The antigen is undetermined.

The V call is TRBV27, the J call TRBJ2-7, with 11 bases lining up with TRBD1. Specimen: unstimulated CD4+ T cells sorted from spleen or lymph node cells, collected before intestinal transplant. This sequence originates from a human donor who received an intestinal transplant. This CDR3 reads CASIRTGGDEQYF. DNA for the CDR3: TGTGCCAGCATCCGGACAGGGGGCGACGAGCAGTACTTC.